A selection of T cell receptor beta chains follows, all from one sample in a study of blood T cell repertoires in COVID-19. The data were produced by immunoSEQ multiplex PCR, yet TCRdb's version contains in-frame clones alone and is incomplete. This table has approximately 220,000 clones, approximately 90% appearing once. The sequenced sample consisted of PBMCs or T cells enriched from blood (not recorded which). The receptor source for this set is a young man who had recovered from COVID-19. The CDR3 runs from the conserved cysteine through the conserved F or W. Fields, in order: CDR3 protein, CDR3 DNA, D gene, V gene, J gene, clone size. D genes are given only for firm matches. Not every row has a clone size; where given, it reads once, few, many or a size class.

CDR3: CASSQGSSTAPNNEQFF
DNA: TGTGCCAGCAGCCAGGGGAGTTCTACGGCTCCCAACAATGAGCAGTTCTTC
D: NA
V: TRBV9
J: TRBJ2-1
size: NA

CDR3: CASSFSMGTASYEQYF
DNA: TGTGCCAGCAGTTTCTCCATGGGGACAGCCTCCTACGAGCAGTACTTC
D: TRBD1
V: TRBV7-8
J: TRBJ2-7
size: NA

CDR3: CASSVGPGQGLLGTEAFF
DNA: NA
D: NA
V: TRBV9
J: TRBJ1-1
size: NA

CDR3: CASSVGGTGFTGELFF
DNA: TGTGCCAGCAGCGTAGGGGGGACAGGTTTCACCGGGGAGCTGTTTTTT
D: TRBD1
V: TRBV9
J: TRBJ2-2
size: NA

CDR3: CASSLESHRAYEQYF
DNA: TGTGCCAGCAGCTTGGAAAGTCACAGGGCGTACGAGCAGTACTTC
D: NA
V: TRBV5-4
J: TRBJ2-7
size: once

CDR3: CSASWSEYTEAFF
DNA: TGCAGTGCTAGTTGGTCCGAGTACACTGAAGCTTTCTTT
D: NA
V: TRBV20-1
J: TRBJ1-1
size: NA

CDR3: CASSSGLAGGTPYEQYF
DNA: TGCGCCAGCAGCTCGGGACTAGCGGGAGGAACCCCCTACGAGCAGTACTTC
D: TRBD2
V: TRBV5-1
J: TRBJ2-7
size: NA

CDR3: CAWSPGLLTYEQYF
DNA: TGTGCCTGGAGTCCAGGACTGCTCACCTACGAGCAGTACTTC
D: NA
V: TRBV30
J: TRBJ2-7
size: NA

CDR3: CAISEPSASGRASSTDTQYF
DNA: TGTGCCATCAGTGAGCCTAGCGCTAGCGGGAGGGCATCTAGCACAGATACGCAGTATTTT
D: TRBD2
V: TRBV10-3
J: TRBJ2-3
size: NA

CDR3: CASSRITSSGELFF
DNA: TGTGCCAGCAGCCGTATAACTAGCTCCGGGGAGCTGTTTTTT
D: NA
V: TRBV3-1/TRBV3-2
J: TRBJ2-2
size: NA

CDR3: CASSPESTDTQYF
DNA: TGTGCCAGCTCACCAGAGAGCACAGATACGCAGTATTTT
D: NA
V: TRBV18
J: TRBJ2-3
size: NA

CDR3: CASSIRGLAVHEQYF
DNA: TGTGCCAGTAGTATTAGGGGACTAGCGGTCCACGAGCAGTACTTC
D: TRBD2
V: TRBV19
J: TRBJ2-7
size: NA

CDR3: CASSARDRVTGELFF
DNA: TGTGCCAGCAGCGCACGGGACAGGGTGACCGGGGAGCTGTTTTTT
D: TRBD1
V: TRBV9
J: TRBJ2-2
size: NA

CDR3: CASSQDKNTNRAANEKLFF
DNA: TGTGCCAGCAGCCAAGATAAGAATACCAACAGGGCAGCTAATGAAAAACTGTTTTTT
D: NA
V: TRBV3-1/TRBV3-2
J: TRBJ1-4
size: once

CDR3: CSVSGGRNTGELFF
DNA: TGCAGCGTTTCAGGGGGCCGGAACACCGGGGAGCTGTTTTTT
D: TRBD1
V: TRBV29-1
J: TRBJ2-2
size: NA

CDR3: CASSPPTSFYEQFF
DNA: TGCGCCAGCAGCCCTCCCACTAGTTTTTATGAGCAGTTCTTC
D: NA
V: TRBV5-1
J: TRBJ2-1
size: NA

CDR3: CASSWEGGSNQPQHF
DNA: TGCGCCAGCAGCTGGGAGGGGGGGAGCAATCAGCCCCAGCATTTT
D: NA
V: TRBV5-1
J: TRBJ1-5
size: NA

CDR3: CASSYRQVSPEAFF
DNA: TGTGCCAGCAGTTATAGACAGGTGAGCCCTGAAGCTTTCTTT
D: NA
V: TRBV6-2/TRBV6-3
J: TRBJ1-1
size: NA

CDR3: CASSSGGTYNEQFF
DNA: TGTGCCAGCAGTTCTGGGGGCACCTACAATGAGCAGTTCTTC
D: NA
V: TRBV28
J: TRBJ2-1
size: NA

CDR3: CASRQGARNEQFF
DNA: TGTGCCAGCAGACAGGGGGCGCGAAATGAGCAGTTCTTC
D: TRBD1
V: TRBV7-9
J: TRBJ2-1
size: NA

CDR3: CASSMGQGSNQPQHF
DNA: TGTGCCAGTAGTATGGGACAGGGTAGCAATCAGCCCCAGCATTTT
D: TRBD1
V: TRBV19
J: TRBJ1-5
size: NA

CDR3: CASSQQTSGGIYNEQFF
DNA: TGTGCCAGCAGCCAACAAACTAGCGGGGGGATCTACAATGAGCAGTTCTTC
D: TRBD2
V: TRBV4-2
J: TRBJ2-1
size: NA

CDR3: CASSFEGHTTDTQYF
DNA: TGTGCCAGCAGTTTTGAAGGACATACCACAGATACGCAGTATTTT
D: NA
V: TRBV27
J: TRBJ2-3
size: NA

CDR3: CASSEVIGRRQPQHF
DNA: TGTGCCAGCAGTGAAGTAATAGGGAGGCGACAGCCCCAGCATTTT
D: NA
V: TRBV2
J: TRBJ1-5
size: once

CDR3: CASSPNTQRQDRQNYEQYF
DNA: TGTGCCAGCAGCCCCAATACTCAACGACAGGATCGACAAAACTACGAGCAGTACTTC
D: NA
V: TRBV13
J: TRBJ2-7
size: NA

CDR3: CASSFARSYEQYF
DNA: TGTGCCAGCAGCTTTGCGCGCTCATACGAGCAGTACTTC
D: NA
V: TRBV7-2
J: TRBJ2-7
size: NA

CDR3: CASKRRREGLETQYF
DNA: TGTGCCAGCAAAAGGCGGCGGGAGGGCCTCGAGACCCAGTACTTC
D: TRBD2
V: TRBV7-2
J: TRBJ2-5
size: NA

CDR3: CASSRSGPYEQYF
DNA: TGTGCCAGCAGTCGCAGCGGTCCCTACGAGCAGTACTTC
D: NA
V: TRBV7-2
J: TRBJ2-7
size: NA

CDR3: CASSSRTGRSGGELFF
DNA: TGCGCCAGCAGCTCACGCACAGGGCGGAGCGGCGGGGAGCTGTTTTTT
D: NA
V: TRBV5-1
J: TRBJ2-2
size: NA

CDR3: CASSYQGTGAYQPQHF
DNA: TGTGCCAGCAGTTACCAGGGGACAGGGGCGTATCAGCCCCAGCATTTT
D: TRBD1
V: TRBV6-2/TRBV6-3
J: TRBJ1-5
size: NA

CDR3: CASSKGGSYEQYF
DNA: TGTGCCAGCAGCAAAGGGGGCAGTTACGAGCAGTACTTC
D: NA
V: TRBV21-1
J: TRBJ2-7
size: NA

CDR3: CASSMDRGYTEAFF
DNA: TGTGCCAGCAGTATGGACAGGGGGTACACTGAAGCTTTCTTT
D: TRBD1
V: TRBV5-4
J: TRBJ1-1
size: NA

CDR3: CASSTPGQGGTGELFF
DNA: TGTGCCAGTAGTACCCCGGGACAGGGGGGGACCGGGGAGCTGTTTTTT
D: TRBD1
V: TRBV19
J: TRBJ2-2
size: NA

CDR3: CASSGDKETQYF
DNA: TGTGCCAGCAGCGGGGACAAAGAGACCCAGTACTTC
D: NA
V: TRBV7-9
J: TRBJ2-5
size: NA

CDR3: CASSSTRLAGYNEQFF
DNA: TGTGCCAGCAGCTCCACCAGACTAGCGGGATACAATGAGCAGTTCTTC
D: TRBD2
V: TRBV7-2
J: TRBJ2-1
size: NA

CDR3: CASSLSRQGSDTEAFF
DNA: TGTGCCAGCAGCCTATCCAGGCAGGGTTCGGACACTGAAGCTTTCTTT
D: NA
V: TRBV3-1/TRBV3-2
J: TRBJ1-1
size: NA

CDR3: CASSQASGLVSLDTQYF
DNA: TGCGCCAGCAGCCAAGCGTCGGGACTAGTATCCCTTGATACGCAGTATTTT
D: TRBD2
V: TRBV4-3
J: TRBJ2-3
size: NA

CDR3: CASSQGVKAGEDNEQFF
DNA: TGTGCCAGCAGCCAAGGGGTAAAAGCGGGGGAGGACAATGAGCAGTTCTTC
D: TRBD2
V: TRBV3-1/TRBV3-2
J: TRBJ2-1
size: NA

CDR3: CASSEGAGGHEQYF
DNA: TGTGCCAGCAGTGAAGGGGCAGGGGGCCACGAGCAGTACTTC
D: TRBD1
V: TRBV2
J: TRBJ2-7
size: NA

CDR3: CASHGLRNSPLHF
DNA: TGTGCCAGCCATGGCTTACGTAATTCACCCCTCCACTTT
D: NA
V: TRBV6-5
J: TRBJ1-6
size: NA

CDR3: CASRTGHENTEAFF
DNA: TGTGCCAGTAGAACGGGACATGAGAACACTGAAGCTTTCTTT
D: NA
V: TRBV19
J: TRBJ1-1
size: once

CDR3: CASTYSPRSDRDLLITGTPYGYTF
DNA: TGTGCCAGTACCTATTCTCCGAGGTCGGACAGGGATCTTCTAATCACGGGGACACCCTATGGCTACACCTTC
D: TRBD1
V: TRBV19
J: TRBJ1-2
size: NA

CDR3: CASRKAGADTQYF
DNA: TGCGCCAGCAGAAAAGCGGGAGCAGATACGCAGTATTTT
D: TRBD2
V: TRBV5-1
J: TRBJ2-3
size: NA

CDR3: CASSPAGGSGNTIYF
DNA: TGCGCCAGCAGCCCGGCCGGGGGTTCTGGAAACACCATATATTTT
D: NA
V: TRBV5-1
J: TRBJ1-3
size: once

CDR3: CASSRFLQGNAYEQYF
DNA: TGTGCCAGCAGTCGATTTTTACAGGGAAACGCCTACGAGCAGTACTTC
D: NA
V: TRBV6-6
J: TRBJ2-7
size: once

CDR3: CASSLALAESTDTQYF
DNA: TGTGCCAGCAGCTTAGCACTAGCGGAAAGCACAGATACGCAGTATTTT
D: TRBD2
V: TRBV7-9
J: TRBJ2-3
size: NA

CDR3: CASSAGQSSGNTIYF
DNA: TGCGCCAGCAGCGCGGGACAGTCCTCTGGAAACACCATATATTTT
D: TRBD1
V: TRBV5-1
J: TRBJ1-3
size: NA

CDR3: CAWKLEGGANVLTF
DNA: TGTGCCTGGAAACTAGAGGGTGGGGCCAACGTCCTGACTTTC
D: NA
V: TRBV30
J: TRBJ2-6
size: NA

CDR3: CATSRDLVDRAREKLFF
DNA: TGTGCCACCAGCAGAGATCTGGTCGACAGGGCTCGGGAAAAACTGTTTTTT
D: TRBD1
V: TRBV15
J: TRBJ1-4
size: NA

CDR3: CASSLGGTQYF
DNA: TGTGCCAGCAGCTTGGGGGGCACACAGTACTTC
D: NA
V: TRBV5-4
J: TRBJ2-4
size: NA

CDR3: CASSARARGNQPQHF
DNA: TGTGCCAGCAGTGCGAGGGCGCGGGGCAATCAGCCCCAGCATTTT
D: NA
V: TRBV2
J: TRBJ1-5
size: NA

CDR3: CASSQLGQQSTDTQYF
DNA: TGCGCCAGCAGCCAACTGGGACAGCAAAGCACAGATACGCAGTATTTT
D: TRBD1
V: TRBV4-1
J: TRBJ2-3
size: NA

CDR3: CASSDSRGDKNIQYF
DNA: TGTGCCAGCAGTGATTCTAGGGGTGACAAAAACATTCAGTACTTC
D: NA
V: TRBV2
J: TRBJ2-4
size: NA

CDR3: CASSQDGLAKETQYF
DNA: TGCGCCAGCAGCCAAGATGGACTAGCGAAAGAGACCCAGTACTTC
D: TRBD2
V: TRBV4-1
J: TRBJ2-5
size: NA

CDR3: CASSLVLAGSLGKETQYF
DNA: TGTGCCAGCAGCTTAGTACTAGCGGGTTCACTAGGGAAAGAGACCCAGTACTTC
D: TRBD2
V: TRBV7-9
J: TRBJ2-5
size: NA

CDR3: CASSELQGAEQPQHF
DNA: TGCGCCAGCAGTGAGTTACAGGGGGCTGAGCAGCCCCAGCATTTT
D: TRBD1
V: TRBV10-2
J: TRBJ1-5
size: NA

CDR3: CASHGAGGTDTQYF
DNA: TGCGCCAGCCACGGAGCGGGAGGCACAGATACGCAGTATTTT
D: TRBD2
V: TRBV10-2
J: TRBJ2-3
size: NA

CDR3: CASSLAGQGVNEQFF
DNA: TGTGCCAGCAGCTTAGCAGGACAGGGGGTGAATGAGCAGTTCTTC
D: TRBD1
V: TRBV7-8
J: TRBJ2-1
size: NA

CDR3: CASSVVRTGELFF
DNA: TGTGCCAGCAGCGTAGTCCGCACCGGGGAGCTGTTTTTT
D: NA
V: TRBV9
J: TRBJ2-2
size: NA